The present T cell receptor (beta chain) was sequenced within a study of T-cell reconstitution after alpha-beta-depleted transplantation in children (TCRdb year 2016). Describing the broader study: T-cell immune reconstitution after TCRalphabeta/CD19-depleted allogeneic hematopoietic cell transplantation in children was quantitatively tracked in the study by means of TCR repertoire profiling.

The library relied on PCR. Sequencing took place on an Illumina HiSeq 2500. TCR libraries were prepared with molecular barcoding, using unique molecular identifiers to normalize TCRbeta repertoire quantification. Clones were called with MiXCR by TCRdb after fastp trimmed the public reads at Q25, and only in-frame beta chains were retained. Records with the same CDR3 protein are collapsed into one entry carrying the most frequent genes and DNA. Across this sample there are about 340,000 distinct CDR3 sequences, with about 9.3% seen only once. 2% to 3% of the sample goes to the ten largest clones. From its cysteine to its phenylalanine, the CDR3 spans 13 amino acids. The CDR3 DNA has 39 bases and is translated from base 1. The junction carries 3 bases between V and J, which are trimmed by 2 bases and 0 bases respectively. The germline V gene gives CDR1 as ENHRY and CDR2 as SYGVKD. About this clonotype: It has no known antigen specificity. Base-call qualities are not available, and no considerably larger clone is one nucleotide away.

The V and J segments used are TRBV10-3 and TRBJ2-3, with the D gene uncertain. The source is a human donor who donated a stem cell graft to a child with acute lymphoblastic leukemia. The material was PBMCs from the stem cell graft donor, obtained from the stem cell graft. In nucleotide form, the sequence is TGTGCCATCAGTGAGAGAAGCACAGATACGCAGTATTTT. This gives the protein CAISERSTDTQYF.